This T cell receptor beta chain was profiled in a study of blood T cell repertoires in COVID-19. Study-level background: The origin of the acute and convalescent COVID-19 samples was the United States, Italy and Spain.

During active infection, Seattle patients enrolled and were then monitored through disease. This clone was found a few times. The V and J ends lost 4 bases and 2 bases respectively, with 17 bases between them. CDR1 and CDR2 (germline): SGHDN, FVKESK. The CDR3 loop spans 16 amino acids. Source study methods: Reference gene primer amplification gave nucleated cell count estimates. Only in-frame clones appear in the TCRdb table, and some are missing; sequencing was by immunoSEQ multiplex PCR. The V and J calls and clone size come from that table; D and trimming were worked out from the DNA. Of 400,000 to 450,000 clones listed, approximately 91% are singletons.

The TCR originated in a woman in her forties with COVID-19, enrolled during active disease. The V gene is TRBV14, the J gene TRBJ2-5, with D perhaps TRBD1 (5 bases). Sequencing input: peripheral blood. The CDR3 DNA reads as TGTGCCAGCAGCCCTCTGTACAGGTTTGGGCAAGAGACCCAGTACTTC. It yields the protein CASSPLYRFGQETQYF.